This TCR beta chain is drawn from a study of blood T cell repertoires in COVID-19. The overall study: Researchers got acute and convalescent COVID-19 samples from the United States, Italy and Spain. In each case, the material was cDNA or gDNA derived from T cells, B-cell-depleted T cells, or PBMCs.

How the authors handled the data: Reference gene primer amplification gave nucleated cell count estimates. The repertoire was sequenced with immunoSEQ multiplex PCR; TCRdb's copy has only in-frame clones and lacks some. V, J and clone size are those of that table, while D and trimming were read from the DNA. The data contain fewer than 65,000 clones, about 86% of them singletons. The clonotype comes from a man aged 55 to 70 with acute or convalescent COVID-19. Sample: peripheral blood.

This CDR3 reads CASSGQGAQPQHF. As DNA, the CDR3 is TGTGCCAGCAGTGGACAGGGCGCTCAGCCCCAGCATTTT. The V call is TRBV2, the J call TRBJ1-5; 7 nucleotides match TRBD1. Germline values: CDR1 SNHLY, CDR2 FYNNEI. This CDR3 has 13 amino acids. With V trimmed by 4 bases and J by 6 bases, 3 bases remained unmatched.